This T cell receptor beta chain was recorded in a study of blood T cell repertoires in COVID-19. V gave up 0 bases and J gave up 3 bases, with 6 bases separating them. Germline CDR1 SGHTA, CDR2 FQGNSA. CDR3 length: 13 residues. Details on this clone: Other DNA sequences in the same sample also yield this CDR3.

In the original workflow: How many nucleated cells were present was estimated from reference gene primer amplification. Method: immunoSEQ multiplex PCR; TCRdb's copy keeps in-frame clones and lacks some. V, J and clone size were drawn from that table, and D and trimming were deduced from the DNA. The sample carries about 140,000 clones, approximately 81% recorded once. The sequenced sample consisted of peripheral blood. The source of this sequence is a human donor in a cohort sampled during active COVID-19. This chain joins TRBV7-2 and TRBJ2-7; D is possibly TRBD2 (6 bases). DNA of the CDR3: TGTGCCAGCAGCTTAGCCGGGGGCTACGAGCAGTACTTC. Its translation: CASSLAGGYEQYF. Complete variable domain (other parts from reference TRBV7-2 and TRBJ2-7): GAGVSQSPSNKVTEKGKDVELRCDPISGHTALYWYRQSLGQGLEFLIYFQGNSAPDKSGLPSDRFSAERTGGSVSTLTIQRTQQEDSAVYLCASSLAGGYEQYFGPGTRLTVT.